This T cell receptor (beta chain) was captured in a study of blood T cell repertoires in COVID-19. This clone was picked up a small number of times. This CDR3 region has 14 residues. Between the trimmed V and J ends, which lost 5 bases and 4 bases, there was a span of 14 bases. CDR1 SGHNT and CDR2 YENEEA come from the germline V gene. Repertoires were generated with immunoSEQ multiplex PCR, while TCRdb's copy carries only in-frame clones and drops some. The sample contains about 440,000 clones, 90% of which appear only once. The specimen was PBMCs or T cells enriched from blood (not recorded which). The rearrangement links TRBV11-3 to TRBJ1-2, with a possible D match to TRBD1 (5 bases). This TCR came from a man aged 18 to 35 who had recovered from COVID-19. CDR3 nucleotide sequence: TGTGCCAGCAGCCGCGGGACGGCTTTCTATGGCTACACCTTC. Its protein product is CASSRGTAFYGYTF.